A single sample gave rise to the 4 T cell receptor beta chains below, sequenced in a study of blood T cell repertoires in COVID-19 (dated by TCRdb to 2020 to 2022). To prepare the library, the immunoSEQ multiplex PCR assay was applied. Drawn from immuneACCESS, this table holds only the in-frame rearrangements with V and J called that TCRdb kept. Clones are partly lost; checked studies trace under half to an unresolved V gene and leave the rest unexplained. Recorded for this sample are 53,000 or so clones; approximately 84% of them occurred a single time. The biggest ten clones account for approximately 17% of the sample. The sequencing input was peripheral blood. The receptors come from a man aged 70-80 years with active COVID-19.

The chain combines TRBV29-1 with TRBJ1-1; 9 bases fit TRBD1. CDR1 is SQVTM and CDR2 is ANQGSEA in the germline V gene. The CDR3 has 13 amino acids. Trimming at V came to 0 bases and at J to 5 bases, leaving 1 base not matched to a gene. CDR3 protein: CSVEETGGTEAFF. CDR3 DNA: TGCAGCGTTGAAGAGACAGGGGGTACTGAAGCTTTCTTT.

The chain is built from TRBV27 and TRBJ2-5; unclear D gene. Trimming left V 3 bases short and J 4 bases short, with 15 bases between. CDR3 length equals 15 residues. Germline CDR1 is MNHEY and CDR2 is SMNVEV (reference sequence). This chain's CDR3 is CASSFTGYYGETQYF. The CDR3 nucleotides read TGTGCCAGCAGTTTCACTGGTTATTATGGAGAGACCCAGTACTTC.

V is TRBV9 and J is TRBJ1-1; no firm D call. This CDR3 region has 13 residues. The germline V gene encodes CDR1 SGDLS and CDR2 YYNGEE. Trimming removed 1 base from V and 1 base from J, with 5 bases in between. The CDR3 protein is CASSVSGNTEAFF. As DNA, the CDR3 is TGTGCCAGCAGCGTATCAGGGAACACTGAAGCTTTCTTT.

The chain is built from TRBV5-4 and TRBJ2-1; unclear D gene. The V and J ends lost 3 bases and 10 bases respectively, with 8 bases between them. The CDR3 loop spans 11 amino acids. Germline CDR1 SGHNT, CDR2 YYREEE (reference sequence). CDR3 in amino acids: CASSSPSEQFF. CDR3 DNA: TGTGCCAGCAGCTCTCCAAGCGAGCAGTTCTTC.